Below are 11 T cell receptor beta chains sequenced from a single sample in a study of T cells in localized non-small cell lung cancer. Only in-frame clones appear in the TCRdb table, and some are missing; sequencing was by immunoSEQ multiplex PCR. Of some 19,000 clones listed, just over 90% are singletons. The sample here was peripheral blood, taken before any cancer treatment. The receptors here all came from a male donor at least 60 years old with stage I squamous cell lung carcinoma.

V gene TRBV30 combines with J gene TRBJ1-1; D unclear. Germline V gives CDR1 GTSNPN, CDR2 SVGIG (reference sequence). This CDR3 spans 11 amino acids. Trimming removed 5 bases from V and 7 bases from J, with 11 bases in between. This CDR3 is CAWGIWGEAFF. Written as DNA, the CDR3 is TGTGCCTGGGGGATATGGGGTGAAGCTTTCTTT.

This clone has just one count. This chain joins TRBV19 and TRBJ1-1; 7 nucleotides agree with TRBD1. V lost 3 bases to trimming and J lost 10 bases; unmatched junction nucleotides: 11. CDR3 length equals 14 residues. Germline CDR1 is LNHDA and CDR2 is SQIVND (reference sequence). The CDR3 nucleotides read TGTGCCAGTAGTATGCGGACAGGAAGGGGTCTAGCTTTCTTT. It is translated as CASSMRTGRGLAFF. The whole variable domain, filled in from reference TRBV19 and TRBJ1-1, reads DGGITQSPKYLFRKEGQNVTLSCEQNLNHDAMYWYRQDPGQGLRLIYYSQIVNDFQKGDIAEGYSVSREKKESFPLTVTSAQKNPTAFYLCASSMRTGRGLAFFGQGTRLTVV.

CDR3 sequence (DNA): TGTGCCTGGAGTGTACTTCCAAATGGCTACACCTTC. Protein: CAWSVLPNGYTF. The genes are TRBV30 and TRBJ1-2; D remains ambiguous. This CDR3 has 12 amino acids. In germline, CDR1 is GTSNPN, CDR2 SVGIG (reference sequence). V was clipped by 0 bases and J by 6 bases, with 8 bases between them.

This clone was recorded only once. This chain links TRBV5-4 with TRBJ2-3; TRBD2 is a possible D gene (6 bases). The CDR3 loop spans 15 amino acids. V was trimmed by 0 bases and J by 2 bases, leaving 10 bases between them. Germline V gene data show CDR1 as SGHNT and CDR2 as YYREEE (reference sequence). The CDR3 region has the DNA TGTGCCAGCAGCTTGGATAGCGGCCTCACAGATACGCAGTATTTT. Translated, it gives CASSLDSGLTDTQYF.

V gene TRBV29-1 combines with J gene TRBJ2-1, with D possibly matching TRBD1 (6 bases). CDR3 size: 11 residues. V dropped 4 bases and J dropped 12 bases, with 13 bases sitting between them. Germline V gives CDR1 SQVTM, CDR2 ANQGSEA. CDR3 bases: TGCAGCGTTGTTGAGGGGGATGGGCAGTTCTTC. Protein sequence: CSVVEGDGQFF.

The chain recombines TRBV30 with TRBJ1-3; tentatively, D is TRBD1 (6 bases). Germline lookup yields CDR1 GTSNPN and CDR2 SVGIG (reference sequence). The V and J ends lost 5 bases and 4 bases respectively, with 18 bases between them. The CDR3 runs to 15 residues. CDR3 nucleotide sequence: TGTGCCTGGGGGGCCGAGGGGGTATGGGGAAACACCATATATTTT. Its translation: CAWGAEGVWGNTIYF.

This clone occurred a few times. The chain is built from TRBV29-1 and TRBJ2-3; weak D call: TRBD2 (5 bases). Trimming took off 8 bases at V and 0 bases at J, with 18 bases between the two ends. Per the germline V gene, CDR1 is SQVTM and CDR2 is ANQGSEA. The CDR3 totals 15 residues. CDR3 residues: CSLMGDYTSTDTQYF. In nucleotides, the CDR3 is TGCAGCTTAATGGGAGACTATACTAGCACAGATACGCAGTATTTT.

The rearrangement links TRBV9 to TRBJ2-7, with D possibly being TRBD1 (6 bases). V gave up 0 bases and J gave up 2 bases, with 9 bases separating them. The CDR3 loop spans 14 amino acids. From germline, CDR1 is SGDLS and CDR2 YYNGEE. Here the CDR3 DNA reads TGTGCCAGCAGCGTAGGAGGGGGTGCCTACGAGCAGTACTTC. It translates to CASSVGGGAYEQYF.

The rearrangement links TRBV9 to TRBJ2-7; 9 nucleotides match TRBD2. CDR1 and CDR2 (germline): SGDLS, YYNGEE. The CDR3 sequence is 15 residues long. V lost 4 bases and J lost 0; bases outside the gene matches: 5. CDR3 bases: TGTGCCAGCAGCACCGGGACTAGCCCCTCCTACGAGCAGTACTTC. As protein: CASSTGTSPSYEQYF.

This chain uses TRBV10-2 with TRBJ2-2, with TRBD2 identical over 7 bases. Per the germline V gene, CDR1 is WSHSY and CDR2 is SAAADI. CDR3 length equals 15 residues. V trimming: 4 bases; J trimming: 7 bases; junction bases outside the gene matches: 9. The CDR3 nucleotides are TGCGCCAGCAGTGTCGCGGGAGCGATTATCGGGGAGCTGTTTTTT. Translated: CASSVAGAIIGELFF.

The rearrangement joins TRBV27 to TRBJ2-5; no reliable D call. The germline V and J ends were trimmed by 5 bases and 2 bases, with 12 bases remaining between them. The CDR3 contains 14 residues. The germline V gene encodes CDR1 MNHEY and CDR2 SMNVEV (reference sequence). DNA of the CDR3: TGTGCCAGCAGTCCGCATACGATTCAAGAGACCCAGTACTTC. Translated, it gives CASSPHTIQETQYF.